This paragraph reports one TCR beta chain. Germline V gene sequence: CDR1 ENHRY, CDR2 SYGVKD. The CDR3 runs to 15 residues. Trimming took off 0 bases at V and 7 bases at J, with 13 bases between the two ends. The data belong to a study of shared clonotypes between healthy human individuals. Using immunoSEQ multiplex PCR, the repertoire was profiled, and TCRdb retains in-frame clones only, with some absent. The sample shows millions of clones, approximately 95% of them seen only once. The sample was naive CD4+ T cells sorted from blood. Regarding subset: CD45RA+ positively selected. The receptor comes from a man younger than 30 in good health. The chain couples TRBV10-3 to TRBJ1-5, with a weak D call TRBD1 (6 bases). CDR3: CAISESAGEGQPQHF. Here the CDR3 DNA reads TGTGCCATCAGTGAGTCGGCAGGGGAAGGCCAGCCCCAGCATTTT.